The 27 T cell receptor beta chains listed next were all sequenced from one sample in a study of blood T cell repertoires in COVID-19. Assay: immunoSEQ multiplex PCR; the TCRdb copy retains only in-frame clones and omits some. The data contain some 510,000 clones, 88% of them singletons. The source material was PBMCs or T cells enriched from blood (not recorded which). These receptors came from a woman aged 40-49 years who had recovered from COVID-19.

This chain connects TRBV11-3 to TRBJ1-3; 11 bases line up with TRBD1. V gave up 4 bases and J gave up 1 base; unmatched junction bases: 3. In germline, CDR1 is SGHNT, CDR2 YENEEA. The CDR3 spans 16 residues. The CDR3 is CASSSRDRGSGNTIYF. The CDR3 DNA reads TGTGCCAGCAGCTCCCGGGACAGGGGGTCTGGAAACACCATATATTTT.

The J gene is TRBJ1-5, the V gene TRBV25-1; no firm D call. Germline CDR1 is MGHDK and CDR2 is SYGVNS. The CDR3 covers 14 residues. The germline V and J ends were trimmed by 3 bases and 3 bases, with 9 bases remaining between them. The chain's CDR3 is CASSESGSNQPQHF. DNA of the CDR3: TGTGCCAGCAGTGAGTCAGGATCCAATCAGCCCCAGCATTTT.

The chain links TRBV7-2 to TRBJ1-2; D is undetermined. Deletions cut 5 bases from V and 2 bases from J, with 12 bases between. The CDR3 contains 14 residues. Per the germline V gene, CDR1 is SGHTA and CDR2 is FQGNSA. The CDR3 sequence: CASSPRTGNYGYTF. The CDR3 bases are TGTGCCAGCAGCCCACGGACGGGAAACTATGGCTACACCTTC.

The chain combines TRBV11-2 with TRBJ1-3; TRBD1 might be the D (6 bases). The germline gives CDR1 SGHAT, CDR2 FQNNGV. The V end lost 1 base, the J end lost 0 bases, and 13 bases lay between the germline ends. There are 17 residues in the CDR3. DNA of the CDR3: TGTGCCAGCAGCTTAGGTCAGGGGACATTCTCTGGAAACACCATATATTTT. Its protein product is CASSLGQGTFSGNTIYF.

The chain has TRBV25-1 and TRBJ1-3, with TRBD1 identical over 9 bases. The CDR3 is made up of 17 amino acids. Germline V gene sequence: CDR1 MGHDK, CDR2 SYGVNS. V shed 3 bases and J 2 bases; nucleotides not matched to a gene: 8. In nucleotides, the CDR3 is TGTGCCAGCAGTGAGGGAGGTACAGGGGGCACTGGAAACACCATATATTTT. It yields the protein CASSEGGTGGTGNTIYF.

DNA for the CDR3: TGTGCCAGCAGCTCTGGGACTAGCGGGACGACCGGGGAGCTGTTTTTT. Protein sequence: CASSSGTSGTTGELFF. The V and J genes are TRBV11-3 and TRBJ2-2, with TRBD2 matching over 13 bases. Germline V gene lookup returns CDR1 SGHNT and CDR2 YENEEA. The V segment lost 4 bases and the J segment 5 bases; nucleotides outside the gene matches: 4. There are 16 residues in the CDR3.

In this sample, this clone turned up a few times. This sequence joins TRBV7-8 and TRBJ2-1; TRBD1 aligns across 7 bases. The CDR3 sequence is 13 residues long. Germline CDR1 is SGHVS and CDR2 is FQNEAQ. After removal of 9 bases from V and 4 bases from J, the junction contained 6 bases not matched to a gene. The CDR3 coding sequence is TGTGCCAGTTCCCAGGGGGAGTACAATGAGCAGTTCTTC. Translation gives CASSQGEYNEQFF.

The rearrangement uses TRBV4-2 and TRBJ1-3, with D possibly being TRBD1 (5 bases). Germline V gene sequence: CDR1 LGHNA, CDR2 YNFKEQ. Trimming removed 1 base from V and 0 bases from J, with 7 bases in between. This CDR3 has 15 amino acids. CDR3 nucleotides: TGTGCCAGCAGCCAAGGGGACTTCTCTGGAAACACCATATATTTT. This gives the protein CASSQGDFSGNTIYF.

In its sample, this clone was seen a few times. The chain links TRBV19 to TRBJ1-1, with TRBD1 as a possible D gene (6 bases). This CDR3 is built from 16 residues. Deletions cut 7 bases from V and 4 bases from J, with 22 bases between. Per the germline V gene, CDR1 is LNHDA and CDR2 is SQIVND (reference sequence). CDR3 loop: CASTPGTPQAATEAFF. CDR3 coding DNA: TGTGCCAGTACCCCAGGGACACCTCAGGCGGCCACTGAAGCTTTCTTT.

This clone is a singleton in its sample. This chain links TRBV5-4 with TRBJ2-7; 9 positions agree with TRBD2. The V and J ends lost 3 bases and 1 base, in that order; junction bases with no gene match: 5. Germline V gene sequence: CDR1 SGHNT, CDR2 YYREEE (reference sequence). CDR3 length: 15 amino acids. The CDR3 region is CASSSRSGGSYEQYF. CDR3 nucleotide sequence: TGTGCCAGCAGCTCTCGTAGCGGGGGATCCTACGAGCAGTACTTC.

This clone has just one count. This chain uses TRBV6-5 with TRBJ2-5; 8 nucleotides match TRBD1. With 5 bases clipped from V and 4 bases from J, the junction kept 6 bases outside the gene matches. From germline, CDR1 is MNHEY and CDR2 SVGAGI. The CDR3 sequence is 14 residues long. The CDR3 bases are TGTGCCAGCAGTAAGACAGGGGTGGGAGAGACCCAGTACTTC. Encoded protein: CASSKTGVGETQYF.

The V call is TRBV19, the J call TRBJ1-6; 7 nucleotides match TRBD1. The V and J ends lost 8 bases and 3 bases, in that order; junction bases with no gene match: 13. The CDR3 is 17 amino acids. CDR1 is LNHDA and CDR2 is SQIVND in the germline V gene (reference sequence). The chain's CDR3 is CASSPGQPRSYNSPLHF. As DNA, the CDR3 is TGTGCCAGTTCCCCGGGACAGCCACGAAGCTATAATTCACCCCTCCACTTT.

This clone has more than one count but fewer than ten. V is TRBV19 and J is TRBJ1-1; D unresolved. Germline CDR1 and CDR2: LNHDA and SQIVND (reference sequence). This CDR3 region has 14 residues. Trimming cost V 3 bases and J 1 base, with 9 bases left between them. CDR3: CASSMNNGNTEAFF. The CDR3 nucleotides read TGTGCCAGTAGTATGAACAATGGGAACACTGAAGCTTTCTTT.

The chain recombines TRBV6-2 or TRBV6-3 with TRBJ1-1; D perhaps matches TRBD1 (6 bases). Germline CDR1 and CDR2: MNHEY and SVGEGT. The CDR3 loop spans 16 amino acids. Trimming shortened V by 1 base and J by 4 bases, and 16 bases separated the two germline ends. This CDR3 is CASSYWAGGRGTEAFF. CDR3 bases: TGTGCCAGCAGTTACTGGGCGGGGGGGCGCGGCACTGAAGCTTTCTTT.

The chain employs TRBV9 and TRBJ2-7; D may be TRBD1 (6 bases). CDR1 SGDLS and CDR2 YYNGEE come from the germline V gene. V gave up 2 bases and J gave up 0 bases, with 12 bases separating them. The CDR3 consists of 15 residues. The DNA for the CDR3 is TGTGCCAGCAGCGTGGACAGTCACGCCTCCTACGAGCAGTACTTC. Translation: CASSVDSHASYEQYF.

V is TRBV5-1 and J is TRBJ2-7; 7 bases line up with TRBD1. V shed 4 bases, J shed 0 bases, and the junction held 7 bases outside the gene matches. This CDR3 is built from 15 residues. The V gene's germline CDR1 is SGHRS and CDR2 YFSETQ. The DNA of the CDR3 is TGCGCCAGCAGCCCGGGACAGCGAAGCTCCTACGAGCAGTACTTC. Amino acids: CASSPGQRSSYEQYF.

The rearrangement joins TRBV4-3 to TRBJ2-5; perhaps TRBD1 as D (5 bases). Germline-derived CDR1 and CDR2 are LGHNA and YSLEER. This CDR3 spans 12 amino acids. The ends were cut back, 0 bases at V and 7 bases at J, with 6 bases in the middle. The CDR3 protein is CASSQDQGTQYF. CDR3 bases: TGCGCCAGCAGCCAAGATCAGGGGACCCAGTACTTC.

The V gene is TRBV5-8, the J gene TRBJ2-7; 10 nucleotides match TRBD2. Trimming removed 3 bases from V and 4 bases from J; junction bases left unmatched: 7. Germline CDR1 is SGHTS and CDR2 is YDEGEE. This CDR3 has 15 amino acids. CDR3 nucleotides: TGTGCCAGCAGCTCCGGACTAGCGGAAGATTACGAGCAGTACTTC. It yields the protein CASSSGLAEDYEQYF.

The chain recombines TRBV12-3 or TRBV12-4 with TRBJ2-7, with 9 bases aligning to TRBD1. This CDR3 has 13 amino acids. The V and J ends lost 6 bases and 6 bases, in that order; junction bases with no gene match: 6. The CDR3 is CASRRQGGREQYF. The CDR3 DNA reads as TGTGCCAGCAGGCGACAGGGGGGTCGCGAGCAGTACTTC.

The V gene is TRBV29-1, the J gene TRBJ1-5; 7 bases are shared with TRBD1. In germline, CDR1 is SQVTM, CDR2 ANQGSEA. The CDR3 extends over 11 amino acids. J was trimmed by 11 bases and V by 5 bases; bases with no gene match: 6. The CDR3 bases are TGCAGCGTTAACTCGGGACAGACCCAGCATTTT. It is translated as CSVNSGQTQHF.

J is TRBJ1-2 and V is TRBV5-4, with 8 bases fitting TRBD1. This CDR3 contains 15 residues. Trimming took 4 bases from V and 3 from J; bases not matched to a gene: 8. Germline-derived CDR1 and CDR2 are SGHNT and YYREEE (reference sequence). CDR3 amino acids: CASSTGQGWDYGYTF. The CDR3 region has the DNA TGTGCCAGCAGCACCGGACAGGGATGGGACTATGGCTACACCTTC. Complete variable domain (other parts from reference TRBV5-4 and TRBJ1-2): ETGVTQSPTHLIKTRGQQVTLRCSSQSGHNTVSWYQQALGQGPQFIFQYYREEENGRGNFPPRFSGLQFPNYSSELNVNALELDDSALYLCASSTGQGWDYGYTFGSGTRLTVV.

The chain links TRBV5-1 to TRBJ2-5, with 7 bases lining up with TRBD1. Germline V gene sequence: CDR1 SGHRS, CDR2 YFSETQ. The CDR3 consists of 14 residues. V trimming: 7 bases; J trimming: 5 bases; junction bases outside the gene matches: 11. The CDR3 DNA reads as TGCGCCAGCCTCCCGGGACAGTCCGGTGAGACCCAGTACTTC. It translates to CASLPGQSGETQYF.

J is TRBJ1-5 and V is TRBV5-6; D possibly corresponds to TRBD1 (5 bases). The CDR3 has 15 amino acids. The ends were cut back, 3 bases at V and 7 bases at J, with 17 bases in the middle. CDR1 is SGHDT, CDR2 YYEEEE, per germline. The CDR3 region is CASSYRGRARQPQHF. Written as DNA, the CDR3 is TGTGCCAGCAGCTATAGGGGCAGGGCAAGGCAGCCCCAGCATTTT.

The V gene is TRBV5-4, the J gene TRBJ2-2; 11 bases match TRBD2. The trim removed 4 bases at V and 1 base at J, leaving 3 bases unmatched. Germline V lookup: CDR1 SGHNT, CDR2 YYREEE (reference sequence). This CDR3 has 16 amino acids. CDR3 nucleotide sequence: TGTGCCAGCAGCAGGGGACTAGCGGTGAACACCGGGGAGCTGTTTTTT. Its translation is CASSRGLAVNTGELFF.

This chain joins TRBV13 and TRBJ1-1, with a tentative D call TRBD1 (5 bases). The CDR3 extends over 14 amino acids. Germline values: CDR1 PRHDT, CDR2 FYEKMQ (reference sequence). V was trimmed by 5 bases and J by 0 bases, leaving 10 bases between them. CDR3 protein: CASSPRQLNTEAFF. CDR3 DNA: TGTGCCAGCAGCCCAAGACAGTTGAACACTGAAGCTTTCTTT.

J is TRBJ1-4 and V is TRBV15, with D uncertain. Trimming cost V 4 bases and J 0 bases, with 9 bases left between them. Germline V gene lookup returns CDR1 LNHNV and CDR2 YYDKDF (reference sequence). The CDR3 has 15 residues. The CDR3 DNA reads TGTGCCACCAGCACCAATACTGCAACTAATGAAAAACTGTTTTTT. It codes for CATSTNTATNEKLFF. The entire variable domain, with the rest obtained from reference TRBV15 and TRBJ1-4, is as follows: DAMVIQNPRYQVTQFGKPVTLSCSQTLNHNVMYWYQQKSSQAPKLLFHYYDKDFNNEADTPDNFQSRRPNTSFCFLDIRSPGLGDTAMYLCATSTNTATNEKLFFGSGTQLSVL.

The chain has TRBV11-2 and TRBJ2-7; 10 bases fit TRBD1. Per the germline V gene, CDR1 is SGHAT and CDR2 is FQNNGV. This CDR3 is built from 15 residues. V shed 5 bases and J 3 bases; nucleotides not matched to a gene: 7. The DNA of the CDR3 is TGTGCCAGCAGCCCCGGGACAGGGGAGGTCTACGAGCAGTACTTC. It yields the protein CASSPGTGEVYEQYF.